A selection of T cell receptor beta chains follows, all from one sample in a study of cytomegalovirus exposure and HLA in healthy donors. Clones were sequenced by immunoSEQ multiplex PCR, and TCRdb holds only the in-frame ones, with some missing. The table lists 150,000 to 170,000 clones, over 65% of them singletons. Source material: PBMCs. The receptors here all came from a woman aged 40 to 50 in good health and CMV-seronegative. Each CDR3 is given with its conserved first and last residue. The D gene is left open where the match is weak. The size field is filled for only some rows; it gives once, few, many or a size class.

j_gene,d_gene,v_gene,abundance,CDR3aa,CDR3nt
TRBJ2-1,TRBD2,TRBV28,-,CASSPLEREAEQFF,TGTGCCAGCAGCCCTTTGGAGCGGGAGGCTGAGCAGTTCTTC
TRBJ1-4,-,TRBV6-5,-,CASKRQAINEKLFF,TGTGCCAGCAAACGACAGGCGATTAATGAAAAACTGTTTTTT
TRBJ1-2,-,TRBV27,-,CASSLSAGDNYGYTF,TGTGCCAGCAGTTTATCAGCAGGGGACAACTATGGCTACACCTTC
TRBJ2-3,TRBD2,TRBV4-2,few,CASSRPGTSASDTQYF,TGTGCCAGCAGCCGCCCCGGGACTAGCGCGTCAGATACGCAGTATTTT
TRBJ1-2,-,TRBV5-4,once,CATEKGGLSGYTF,TGTGCCACCGAAAAGGGGGGGCTGAGCGGCTACACCTTC
TRBJ1-6,-,TRBV28,-,CASSLLQANSPLHF,TGTGCCAGCAGTTTATTGCAGGCCAATTCACCCCTCCACTTT
TRBJ1-4,-,TRBV6-5,-,CASSYGTGNNEKLFF,TGTGCCAGCAGTTACGGTACCGGGAATAATGAAAAACTGTTTTTT
TRBJ2-3,TRBD1,TRBV5-6,-,CASGGQGALADTQYF,TGTGCCAGCGGGGGGCAGGGGGCGTTAGCAGATACGCAGTATTTT
TRBJ2-1,TRBD2,TRBV19,-,CASSTSALAGGNEQFF,TGTGCCAGTAGTACTTCCGCGCTAGCGGGGGGCAATGAGCAGTTCTTC
TRBJ2-7,-,TRBV5-1,-,CASSPQRGSYEQYF,TGCGCCAGCAGCCCTCAACGGGGCTCCTACGAGCAGTACTTC
TRBJ1-2,-,TRBV30,-,CALRTANYGYTF,TGTGCCTTACGGACAGCTAACTATGGCTACACCTTC
TRBJ1-5,-,TRBV19,few,CASSITGQYSNQPQHF,TGTGCCAGTAGTATTACCGGACAGTATAGCAATCAGCCCCAGCATTTT
TRBJ2-7,TRBD1,TRBV19,-,CASSQTGITYEQYF,TGTGCCAGTAGTCAGACAGGGATCACCTACGAGCAGTACTTC
TRBJ2-1,-,TRBV6-1,-,CASSATGIIHEQFF,TGTGCCAGCAGTGCGACAGGAATTATCCATGAGCAGTTCTTC
TRBJ2-3,TRBD2,TRBV27,-,CASSLQRGYTDTQYF,TGTGCCAGCAGTTTACAGCGGGGATACACAGATACGCAGTATTTT
TRBJ2-1,-,TRBV5-8,-,CASSPEVGAGPYNEQFF,TGTGCCAGCAGCCCCGAGGTGGGGGCTGGTCCCTACAATGAGCAGTTCTTC
TRBJ1-4,-,TRBV5-1,-,CASRVDGLLNEKLFF,TGCGCCAGCCGGGTCGACGGACTACTTAATGAAAAACTGTTTTTT
TRBJ2-3,-,TRBV27,-,CASSLTGFLTDTQYF,TGTGCCAGCAGTTTAACGGGTTTTCTCACAGATACGCAGTATTTT
TRBJ1-2,TRBD1,TRBV28,-,CASSGQGNYGYTF,TGTGCCAGCAGTGGACAGGGGAACTATGGCTACACCTTC
TRBJ1-2,-,TRBV6-5,-,CASSYLGGQGIYGYTF,TGTGCCAGCAGTTACTTAGGTGGTCAGGGGATCTATGGCTACACCTTC
TRBJ2-5,-,TRBV5-1,-,CASSLASLQETQYF,TGCGCCAGCAGCTTGGCCTCTCTCCAAGAGACCCAGTACTTC
TRBJ2-7,TRBD2,TRBV5-4,-,CASSLEREGSEQYF,TGTGCCAGCAGCTTGGAGCGGGAGGGTAGCGAGCAGTACTTC
TRBJ1-2,TRBD1,TRBV7-6,-,CASSSGTEPYGYTF,TGTGCCAGCAGCTCCGGGACAGAGCCCTATGGCTACACCTTC
TRBJ2-1,TRBD2,TRBV5-1,-,CASSPTGTSGLNEQFF,TGCGCCAGCAGCCCCACCGGGACTAGCGGTTTGAATGAGCAGTTCTTC
TRBJ2-3,-,TRBV6-1,-,CASCKEIADTQYF,TGTGCCAGCTGCAAAGAGATCGCAGATACGCAGTATTTT
TRBJ1-3,-,TRBV5-6,-,CASSPAPGDVTIYF,TGTGCCAGCAGCCCCGCCCCCGGTGATGTCACCATATATTTT
TRBJ2-7,-,TRBV7-8,few,CASSLLGSSYEQYF,TGTGCCAGCAGCTTACTGGGCAGCTCCTACGAGCAGTACTTC
TRBJ2-1,TRBD1,TRBV5-6,once,CASSPDRGRGEQFF,TGTGCCAGCAGTCCGGACAGGGGACGCGGTGAGCAGTTCTTC
TRBJ2-1,-,TRBV11-3,once,CASSLALHNEQFF,TGTGCCAGCAGCTTAGCACTGCACAATGAGCAGTTCTTC
TRBJ1-6,TRBD1,TRBV11-2,-,CASSLIGTGHNSPLHF,TGTGCCAGCAGCTTAATTGGGACAGGGCATAATTCACCCCTCCACTTT
TRBJ1-1,-,TRBV5-1,-,CASSWPLGGSGTEAFF,TGCGCCAGCAGCTGGCCGCTGGGGGGATCGGGCACTGAAGCTTTCTTT
TRBJ1-2,-,TRBV6-5,few,CASSYGTRPSYGYTF,TGTGCCAGCAGTTACGGTACCAGGCCATCCTATGGCTACACCTTC
TRBJ2-5,TRBD2,TRBV6-6,-,CASSAGGETQYF,TGTGCCAGCTCCGCGGGGGGGGAGACCCAGTACTTC
TRBJ1-2,-,TRBV10-3,-,CAISESGGVNYGYTF,TGTGCCATCAGTGAGTCGGGGGGAGTGAACTATGGCTACACCTTC
TRBJ2-3,-,TRBV10-3,few,CAISESGQSRGTQYF,TGTGCCATCAGTGAGTCCGGACAGTCCCGTGGTACGCAGTATTTT
TRBJ1-5,TRBD1,TRBV15,-,CATSRVRQGGTQPQHF,TGTGCCACCAGCAGAGTCCGACAGGGGGGGACTCAGCCCCAGCATTTT
TRBJ2-5,TRBD2,TRBV7-2,-,CASSFVSGGAGETQYF,TGTGCCAGCAGCTTTGTTAGCGGGGGGGCGGGCGAGACCCAGTACTTC
TRBJ2-4,-,TRBV6-5,few,CARVRRAKNIQYF,TGTGCCAGGGTACGGAGAGCCAAAAACATTCAGTACTTC
TRBJ2-1,-,TRBV7-7,-,CASTPSLVAYNEQFF,TGTGCTAGCACCCCCTCGCTGGTAGCGTACAATGAGCAGTTCTTC
TRBJ2-7,-,TRBV5-1,-,CASSLRSTGLVYEQYF,TGCGCCAGCAGCTTGCGATCTACGGGTTTGGTTTACGAGCAGTACTTC
TRBJ2-7,TRBD1,TRBV30,-,CAPAAPQGVGHYEQYF,TGTGCCCCCGCAGCTCCGCAGGGGGTAGGGCACTACGAGCAGTACTTC
TRBJ2-7,TRBD2,TRBV5-1,-,CASSRDILAGGTSEQYF,TGCGCCAGCAGCCGGGACATTTTAGCGGGAGGGACTTCCGAGCAGTACTTC
TRBJ1-4,-,TRBV6-1,-,CASSVIREVEKLFF,TGTGCCAGCAGTGTCATCAGGGAGGTTGAAAAACTGTTTTTT
TRBJ1-1,TRBD1,TRBV5-1,-,CASRGQLMNTEAFF,TGCGCCAGCAGGGGACAGCTTATGAACACTGAAGCTTTCTTT
TRBJ1-2,-,TRBV30,-,CAWSVRGGVGGYTF,TGTGCCTGGAGTGTAAGGGGGGGGGTAGGGGGCTACACCTTC
TRBJ2-1,TRBD2,TRBV28,-,CASSLMGSGGYNEQFF,TGTGCCAGCAGTTTAATGGGTAGCGGGGGCTACAATGAGCAGTTCTTC
TRBJ2-7,TRBD2,TRBV5-1,-,CASSSGSGSYEQYF,TGCGCCAGCTCTAGCGGGAGCGGCTCCTACGAGCAGTACTTC
TRBJ2-5,TRBD2,TRBV19,-,CASTASGSNVGETQYF,TGTGCCAGTACCGCTAGCGGGAGTAATGTTGGCGAGACCCAGTACTTC
TRBJ1-2,-,TRBV27,-,CASSLGGLNGYTF,TGTGCCAGCAGTTTGGGGGGTCTCAATGGCTACACCTTC
TRBJ1-2,-,TRBV25-1,-,CASREGYGYTF,TGTGCCAGCAGGGAGGGCTATGGCTACACCTTC
TRBJ1-1,TRBD1,TRBV28,few,CASSSSLPGGADTEAFF,TGTGCCAGCAGTTCCTCACTTCCAGGGGGCGCGGACACTGAAGCTTTCTTT
TRBJ2-5,-,TRBV18,-,CASSPRSGETQYF,TGTGCCAGCTCACCACGTTCGGGGGAGACCCAGTACTTC